The rows below give T cell receptor beta chains drawn from one sample of a study of post-analysis software for immune sequencing data. TCRdb ran MiXCR on the PCR reads and lists one entry per CDR3 protein. The data contain about 540,000 distinct CDR3 sequences, 34% of them singletons. The sample consisted of blood. Receptors were obtained from a girl aged 2-17 years with multiple sclerosis. The CDR3 runs from the conserved cysteine through the conserved F or W. Each record gives: clone size, V gene, D gene, J gene, CDR3 DNA, CDR3 protein. A D gene is named only where the DNA matches it firmly. Size tells how often a clone was seen (once, few, many) or the class of an expanded clone, and some rows leave it out.

clone_size: .
v_call: TRBV20-1
d_call: TRBD1
j_call: TRBJ2-3
cdr3_nt: TGCAGTGCTCTCGGGACAGGGCCAGATACGCAGTATTTT
cdr3_aa: CSALGTGPDTQYF

clone_size: few
v_call: TRBV7-6
d_call: TRBD1
j_call: TRBJ1-2
cdr3_nt: TGTGCCAGCAGCTCCGGGACAGGGGGCCCCCCGGAGTATGGCTACACCTTC
cdr3_aa: CASSSGTGGPPEYGYTF

clone_size: few
v_call: TRBV6-5
d_call: .
j_call: TRBJ2-6
cdr3_nt: TGTGCCAGCAGTTACTCCTTGGGTGTGGGGGCCAACGTCCTGACTTTC
cdr3_aa: CASSYSLGVGANVLTF

clone_size: .
v_call: TRBV28
d_call: .
j_call: TRBJ1-4
cdr3_nt: TGTGCCACCACCAAGGGGCTCTATGAAAAACTGTTTTTT
cdr3_aa: CATTKGLYEKLFF

clone_size: .
v_call: TRBV20-1
d_call: .
j_call: TRBJ2-3
cdr3_nt: TGCAGTGCGAGGCGGCCGGACCTCACAGATGCGCAGTATTTT
cdr3_aa: CSARRPDLTDAQYF

clone_size: .
v_call: TRBV20-1
d_call: TRBD2
j_call: TRBJ2-5
cdr3_nt: TGCAGTGCTAGAGTACTAGCGGGGGGAAATGAGCAGTACTTC
cdr3_aa: CSARVLAGGNEQYF

clone_size: few
v_call: TRBV6-5
d_call: TRBD2
j_call: TRBJ2-1
cdr3_nt: TGTGCCAGCAGTACGACTAGCTTCTCCTACAATGAGCAGTTCTTC
cdr3_aa: CASSTTSFSYNEQFF

clone_size: few
v_call: TRBV28
d_call: .
j_call: TRBJ2-7
cdr3_nt: TGTGCCAGCAGGAAAGGGGGCTCCTACGAGCAGTACTTC
cdr3_aa: CASRKGGSYEQYF

clone_size: few
v_call: TRBV15
d_call: .
j_call: TRBJ1-5
cdr3_nt: TGTGCCACCAGCAGAGCATTTCAGCCCCAGCATTTT
cdr3_aa: CATSRAFQPQHF

clone_size: many
v_call: TRBV27
d_call: .
j_call: TRBJ2-3
cdr3_nt: TGTGCCAGCAGTCCCAGCGGTGGGGTTACGCAGTATTTT
cdr3_aa: CASSPSGGVTQYF

clone_size: few
v_call: TRBV5-1
d_call: TRBD1
j_call: TRBJ2-3
cdr3_nt: TGCGCCACCCGGACCGGGACAGGGGGCGTCAAGGATACGCAGTATTTT
cdr3_aa: CATRTGTGGVKDTQYF

clone_size: .
v_call: TRBV4-2
d_call: .
j_call: TRBJ1-1
cdr3_nt: TGTGCCAGCAGCCAAGATAGGGACAAATTGGCTTTCTTT
cdr3_aa: CASSQDRDKLAFF

clone_size: few
v_call: TRBV7-6
d_call: TRBD2
j_call: TRBJ2-3
cdr3_nt: TGTGCCAGCAGCTCGTCCCCTCCGGGACTAGCGGGGGGCATCACAGATACGCAGTATTTT
cdr3_aa: CASSSSPPGLAGGITDTQYF

clone_size: .
v_call: TRBV20-1
d_call: TRBD2
j_call: TRBJ2-7
cdr3_nt: TGCAGTGCTAGAGATCAATCGGGGGGAGCATCCTACGAGCAGTACTTC
cdr3_aa: CSARDQSGGASYEQYF

clone_size: .
v_call: TRBV5-1
d_call: .
j_call: TRBJ2-5
cdr3_nt: TGCGCCAGCAGCTTACAATGGGGCCAAGAGACCCAGTACTTC
cdr3_aa: CASSLQWGQETQYF

clone_size: few
v_call: TRBV12-3/TRBV12-4
d_call: .
j_call: TRBJ2-3
cdr3_nt: TGTGCCAGCAGGGTTGCCCGCGGACGAGATACGCAGTATTTT
cdr3_aa: CASRVARGRDTQYF

clone_size: many
v_call: TRBV15
d_call: TRBD2
j_call: TRBJ2-3
cdr3_nt: TGTGCCACCAGCAGAGCGGAGATGGGGGGGGACACAGATACGCAGTATTTT
cdr3_aa: CATSRAEMGGDTDTQYF

clone_size: few
v_call: TRBV6-6
d_call: TRBD2
j_call: TRBJ2-7
cdr3_nt: TGTGCCAGCAGTTCCAGACTAGCGGGGACCACCACCTACGAGCAGTACTTC
cdr3_aa: CASSSRLAGTTTYEQYF

clone_size: few
v_call: TRBV29-1
d_call: .
j_call: TRBJ1-2
cdr3_nt: TGCAGCGTTGGGGGCTACGCTTCTAACTATGGCTACACCTTC
cdr3_aa: CSVGGYASNYGYTF

clone_size: few
v_call: TRBV21-1
d_call: .
j_call: TRBJ1-5
cdr3_nt: TGTGCCAGCACCCCCACAGAGAGCAATCAGCCCCAGCATTTT
cdr3_aa: CASTPTESNQPQHF

clone_size: .
v_call: TRBV4-1
d_call: .
j_call: TRBJ1-1
cdr3_nt: TGCGCCAGCAGCCAAGATAGGGGGGCCCCGGGGGCTTTCTTT
cdr3_aa: CASSQDRGAPGAFF

clone_size: many
v_call: TRBV20-1
d_call: TRBD2
j_call: TRBJ2-1
cdr3_nt: TGCAGTGCCGCGGGTAGCGGGGGTTTGCTGGGCTCCTACAATGAGCAGTTCTTC
cdr3_aa: CSAAGSGGLLGSYNEQFF

clone_size: .
v_call: TRBV6-6
d_call: TRBD1
j_call: TRBJ2-3
cdr3_nt: TGTGCCAGCTCTGAGCCCGGACAGGGTATGGATACGCAGTATTTT
cdr3_aa: CASSEPGQGMDTQYF

clone_size: many
v_call: TRBV20-1
d_call: TRBD2
j_call: TRBJ2-1
cdr3_nt: TGCAGTGCTAGAGTCGGTAGCGGGGGGTTTGATGAGCAGTTCTTC
cdr3_aa: CSARVGSGGFDEQFF

clone_size: many
v_call: TRBV29-1
d_call: .
j_call: TRBJ1-2
cdr3_nt: TGCAGCGTCATCGAGGGGATCGATGGCTACACCTTC
cdr3_aa: CSVIEGIDGYTF

clone_size: few
v_call: TRBV5-1
d_call: TRBD1
j_call: TRBJ2-6
cdr3_nt: TGCGCCAGCAGCTTACTTCGGACAGGGGGGATCTCTGGGGCCAACGTCCTGACTTTC
cdr3_aa: CASSLLRTGGISGANVLTF

clone_size: .
v_call: TRBV27
d_call: TRBD2
j_call: TRBJ2-1
cdr3_nt: TGTGCCAGCAGCCCCAGCGGGGGGGCCTTTTTGAATGAGCAGTTCTTC
cdr3_aa: CASSPSGGAFLNEQFF

clone_size: .
v_call: TRBV7-8
d_call: .
j_call: TRBJ2-1
cdr3_nt: TGTGCCAGCAGCCCAGAACAGGGGGGGATGGAGAGCTCCTACAATGAGCAGTTCTTC
cdr3_aa: CASSPEQGGMESSYNEQFF

clone_size: many
v_call: TRBV6-2/TRBV6-3
d_call: TRBD2
j_call: TRBJ2-1
cdr3_nt: TGTGCCAGCAGGGCCCCCGGGACTAGCGGCAATGAGCAGTTCTTC
cdr3_aa: CASRAPGTSGNEQFF

clone_size: .
v_call: TRBV20-1
d_call: TRBD2
j_call: TRBJ2-7
cdr3_nt: TGCAGTGAGGGACGACTAGCGGGGATAAGCGAGCAGTACTTC
cdr3_aa: CSEGRLAGISEQYF

clone_size: few
v_call: TRBV10-3
d_call: .
j_call: TRBJ2-7
cdr3_nt: TGTGCCATCAGTGAACAACAGGGCCACGAGCAGTACTTC
cdr3_aa: CAISEQQGHEQYF

clone_size: few
v_call: TRBV20-1
d_call: TRBD2
j_call: TRBJ2-3
cdr3_nt: TGCAGTGCTATCGAACTAGCGGGGGTGGCAGATACGCAGTATTTT
cdr3_aa: CSAIELAGVADTQYF

clone_size: few
v_call: TRBV24-1
d_call: TRBD1
j_call: TRBJ1-2
cdr3_nt: TGTGCCACCAGTGACCCGGGACAGTTGCATGGCTACACCTTC
cdr3_aa: CATSDPGQLHGYTF

clone_size: .
v_call: TRBV12-3/TRBV12-4
d_call: .
j_call: TRBJ2-6
cdr3_nt: TGTGCCAGCAGTTTCGAGTTGGGGGCCAACGTCCTGACTTTC
cdr3_aa: CASSFELGANVLTF

clone_size: once
v_call: TRBV24-1
d_call: TRBD2
j_call: TRBJ2-3
cdr3_nt: TGTGCCACCAGTGTCCCGGGGGGAGCGACAGATACGCAGTATTTT
cdr3_aa: CATSVPGGATDTQYF

clone_size: .
v_call: TRBV5-1
d_call: TRBD2
j_call: TRBJ2-1
cdr3_nt: TGCGCCAGCTTGCTGACTAGCGGGACCAACAATGAGCAGTTCTTC
cdr3_aa: CASLLTSGTNNEQFF

clone_size: few
v_call: TRBV7-9
d_call: TRBD1
j_call: TRBJ2-3
cdr3_nt: TGTGCCAGCAGCCGCCGGGACAGGGGGCCTTACCAGGATACGCAGTATTTT
cdr3_aa: CASSRRDRGPYQDTQYF

clone_size: few
v_call: TRBV12-3/TRBV12-4
d_call: TRBD1
j_call: TRBJ2-3
cdr3_nt: TGTGCCAGCAGTGGACAGGGGGCAGCAGATACGCAGTATTTT
cdr3_aa: CASSGQGAADTQYF

clone_size: once
v_call: TRBV20-1
d_call: .
j_call: TRBJ1-1
cdr3_nt: TGCAGTGCCAGAGATTTGTACCGGGTAACAATGAACACTGAAGCTTTCTTT
cdr3_aa: CSARDLYRVTMNTEAFF

clone_size: .
v_call: TRBV7-9
d_call: TRBD2
j_call: TRBJ2-7
cdr3_nt: TGTGCCAGCAGCTTTTGGCGGGGGTCGAGTGAGCAGTACTTC
cdr3_aa: CASSFWRGSSEQYF

clone_size: many
v_call: TRBV5-1
d_call: .
j_call: TRBJ1-2
cdr3_nt: TGCGCCAGCAGCCCGCGGGGCTTCGGCTATGGCTACACCTTC
cdr3_aa: CASSPRGFGYGYTF

clone_size: few
v_call: TRBV7-2
d_call: .
j_call: TRBJ2-3
cdr3_nt: TGTGCCAGCAGCTTTGGACACGATACGCAGTATTTT
cdr3_aa: CASSFGHDTQYF

clone_size: .
v_call: TRBV5-1
d_call: TRBD1
j_call: TRBJ2-6
cdr3_nt: TGCGCCAGCCAGACAGGGCCTGGGGCCAACGTCCTGACTTTC
cdr3_aa: CASQTGPGANVLTF

clone_size: .
v_call: TRBV6-5
d_call: TRBD1
j_call: TRBJ1-6
cdr3_nt: TGTGCCAGCGGTTACGGGACAGGGGGCGCAGGATTAAATTCACCCCTCCACTTT
cdr3_aa: CASGYGTGGAGLNSPLHF

clone_size: .
v_call: TRBV4-2
d_call: TRBD2
j_call: TRBJ2-3
cdr3_nt: TGTGCCAGCAGCCAAGAATGGCGGCAAGCGGGGGGCCTCACAGATACGCAGTATTTT
cdr3_aa: CASSQEWRQAGGLTDTQYF

clone_size: .
v_call: TRBV6-6
d_call: .
j_call: TRBJ2-7
cdr3_nt: TGTGCCAGCAGCCGTACAGGGCTCAACCCCTACGAGCAGTACTTC
cdr3_aa: CASSRTGLNPYEQYF

clone_size: few
v_call: TRBV6-5
d_call: TRBD1
j_call: TRBJ1-1
cdr3_nt: TGTGCCAGCAGTCGCCCGGGACAGAAAATGAACACTGAAGCTTTCTTT
cdr3_aa: CASSRPGQKMNTEAFF

clone_size: .
v_call: TRBV7-2
d_call: TRBD2
j_call: TRBJ2-1
cdr3_nt: TGTGCCAGCAGCTTAAGGGGACTAGGGCCTTCTTGGGAGCAGTTCTTC
cdr3_aa: CASSLRGLGPSWEQFF

clone_size: .
v_call: TRBV5-5
d_call: .
j_call: TRBJ1-2
cdr3_nt: TGTGCCAGCATATCCCAGGATCTAGCTAACTATGGCTACACCTTC
cdr3_aa: CASISQDLANYGYTF

clone_size: few
v_call: TRBV2
d_call: TRBD1
j_call: TRBJ1-4
cdr3_nt: TGTGCCAGCAGATGGGACAGGGGCCCTACAACTAATGAAAAACTGTTTTTT
cdr3_aa: CASRWDRGPTTNEKLFF

clone_size: few
v_call: TRBV6-7
d_call: TRBD2
j_call: TRBJ2-7
cdr3_nt: TGTGCCAGCAGATCAATCCCGCCTTGCGGGAGGTACTACTACGAGCAGTACTTC
cdr3_aa: CASRSIPPCGRYYYEQYF

clone_size: .
v_call: TRBV7-4
d_call: .
j_call: TRBJ1-2
cdr3_nt: TGTGCCAGCAGCTTTGTCCAGCCTTTTAACTATGGCTACACCTTC
cdr3_aa: CASSFVQPFNYGYTF

clone_size: .
v_call: TRBV18
d_call: .
j_call: TRBJ1-2
cdr3_nt: TGTGCCAGCTCCAGACAGGAGAACTATGGCTACACCTTC
cdr3_aa: CASSRQENYGYTF

clone_size: .
v_call: TRBV7-9
d_call: TRBD1
j_call: TRBJ2-7
cdr3_nt: TGTGCCAGCAGCTCTACCTACAGGGGCCCTAGCTCCTACGAGCAGTACTTC
cdr3_aa: CASSSTYRGPSSYEQYF

clone_size: .
v_call: TRBV20-1
d_call: TRBD2
j_call: TRBJ2-1
cdr3_nt: TGCAGTGTCCGTATCCTAGCGGGGAATGAGCAGTTCTTC
cdr3_aa: CSVRILAGNEQFF